A selection of T cell receptor beta chains follows, all from one sample in a study of T cell changes during pregnancy in multiple sclerosis. Generated by immunoSEQ multiplex PCR, the TCRdb table keeps only in-frame clones and is missing some. The profile shows about 84,000 clones, less than 95% of them singletons. The sequences come from peripheral blood, collected in the third trimester of pregnancy. These receptor sequences come from a female donor with multiple sclerosis, enrolled in a pregnancy study. The conserved cysteine and the conserved F or W are not part of the CDR3 here.

J: TRBJ1-2; V: TRBV7-9; CDR3: ASSKGQTYGYT
J: TRBJ2-2; V: TRBV9; CDR3: ASSVVRLAGTGELF
J: TRBJ2-7; V: TRBV15; CDR3: ATSRDKKSSYEQY
J: TRBJ2-3; V: TRBV2; CDR3: ASSEAASDTDTQY
J: TRBJ2-2; V: TRBV4-1; CDR3: ASSQARGPTGELF
J: TRBJ1-6; V: TRBV27; CDR3: ASSSNPLRAGFGSPLH
J: TRBJ2-5; V: TRBV19; CDR3: ASSIAPAGAQETQY
J: TRBJ2-1; V: TRBV18; CDR3: ASSQRTSGHSYNEQF
J: TRBJ2-5; V: TRBV4-2; CDR3: ASSQGQRQETQY
J: TRBJ2-3; V: TRBV10-3; CDR3: AIWGGGTDTQY
J: TRBJ2-1; V: TRBV7-9; CDR3: ASSLWGSGVYNEQF
J: TRBJ1-3; V: TRBV9; CDR3: ASSLKQGAGNTIY
J: TRBJ2-2; V: TRBV2; CDR3: ASSAIWGVNTGELF
J: TRBJ2-7; V: TRBV2; CDR3: ASSEGQGWGEQY
J: TRBJ1-3; V: TRBV5-4; CDR3: ASTSSGNTIY
J: TRBJ2-1; V: TRBV6-5; CDR3: ASSYSRRREQF
J: TRBJ1-1; V: TRBV6-5; CDR3: ASSQRTENTEAF
J: TRBJ1-1; V: TRBV19; CDR3: ASSPGGSEAF
J: TRBJ1-1; V: TRBV19; CDR3: ASSRTGNTEAF
J: TRBJ2-1; V: TRBV6-5; CDR3: ASSLLALDYNEQF
J: TRBJ2-1; V: TRBV7-2; CDR3: ASSSRQRYNEQF
J: TRBJ2-4; V: TRBV1; CDR3: TSSQDLEDRRNIQY
J: TRBJ1-5; V: TRBV19; CDR3: ASSTTTGARSIPQH
J: TRBJ2-3; V: TRBV6-5; CDR3: ASSSTQGAPDTQY
J: TRBJ1-5; V: TRBV7-2; CDR3: ASSLEQGAYQPQH
J: TRBJ2-2; V: TRBV4-1; CDR3: ASRTGEVGTGELF
J: TRBJ2-2; V: TRBV5-1; CDR3: ASSDTGTTGELF
J: TRBJ2-3; V: TRBV7-3; CDR3: ASSPTDTQY
J: TRBJ2-5; V: TRBV7-3; CDR3: ASSLVGGGQKETQY
J: TRBJ2-3; V: TRBV4-1; CDR3: ASSQVQGTTDTQY
J: TRBJ1-1; V: TRBV27; CDR3: ASTKQGAGTEAF
J: TRBJ1-2; V: TRBV6-6; CDR3: ASRTGVLSYGYT
J: TRBJ2-3; V: TRBV7-7; CDR3: ASSSGGGTDTQY
J: TRBJ1-5; V: TRBV19; CDR3: ASSRLRVGGNSNQPQH
J: TRBJ2-1; V: TRBV7-9; CDR3: ASSLGSGGFLSYEQF
J: TRBJ2-2; V: TRBV5-6; CDR3: ASSLRLALFTGELF
J: TRBJ1-1; V: TRBV6-5; CDR3: ASTVGGVNTEAF
J: TRBJ1-2; V: TRBV7-9; CDR3: ASSLARNMLANYGYT
J: TRBJ2-3; V: TRBV11-3; CDR3: ASSTGTGGVDTQY
J: TRBJ2-7; V: TRBV19; CDR3: ASSTAIRDSFYEQY
J: TRBJ2-6; V: TRBV10-3; CDR3: ATYNNRVEGANVLT